This TCR beta chain appears in the sequencing data of a study of blood T cell repertoires in COVID-19. Study-level information: Collection of acute and convalescent COVID-19 samples took place in the United States, Italy and Spain. The analysed material was cDNA or gDNA that came from T cells, B-cell-depleted T cells, or PBMCs.

CDR1 and CDR2 from the germline V gene are KGHDR and SFDVKD. The V and J ends lost 2 bases and 8 bases, in that order; junction bases with no gene match: 2. The CDR3 sequence is 13 residues long. Per the study methods: Using reference gene primer amplification, nucleated cell counts were estimated. Sequencing used immunoSEQ multiplex PCR; TCRdb keeps in-frame clones, though not all of them. That table is the source of V, J and clone size, and D and trimming were worked out from the DNA. The repertoire holds around 67,000 clones, roughly 77% seen once, with 9.2% in the top ten. Sample: peripheral blood. This clonotype was obtained from a human donor in a cohort sampled during active COVID-19. The chain joins TRBV24-1 to TRBJ1-5; 7 bases are a match to TRBD1. CDR3 nucleotides: TGTGCCACCAGTGATTCAGGGGGGAAGCCCCAGCATTTT. Protein product: CATSDSGGKPQHF.